A single sample gave rise to the 13 T cell receptor beta chains below, sequenced in a study of blood T cell repertoires in COVID-19. The table came from immunoSEQ multiplex PCR; TCRdb's copy has only in-frame clones and leaves some out. Seen here are approximately 280,000 clones, approximately 85% observed once, and the top ten hold 11%. Sequences were obtained from peripheral blood. The receptor source for this set is a woman between 70 and 85 years old with acute or convalescent COVID-19.

V is TRBV3-1 (or the pseudogene TRBV3-2) and J is TRBJ2-3; possibly TRBD1 for D (6 bases). Deletions cut 4 bases from V and 3 bases from J, with 11 bases between. CDR1 is LGHDT, CDR2 YNNKEL, per germline (reference sequence). This CDR3 spans 14 amino acids. CDR3 residues: CASSPRQETDTQYF. The CDR3 bases are TGTGCCAGCAGCCCTAGACAGGAGACAGATACGCAGTATTTT.

The V and J genes are TRBV19 and TRBJ1-2; D is uncertain. V lost 4 bases and J lost 6, with 9 bases in between. Per germline, CDR1 LNHDA and CDR2 SQIVND (reference sequence). CDR3 length: 12 residues. The CDR3 is CASSKPPDGYTF. CDR3 nucleotide sequence: TGTGCCAGTAGTAAGCCCCCCGATGGCTACACCTTC. The full variable domain, with the rest looked up from reference TRBV19 and TRBJ1-2, is DGGITQSPKYLFRKEGQNVTLSCEQNLNHDAMYWYRQDPGQGLRLIYYSQIVNDFQKGDIAEGYSVSREKKESFPLTVTSAQKNPTAFYLCASSKPPDGYTFGSGTRLTVV.

The chain employs TRBV2 and TRBJ2-7, with a weak D call TRBD2 (7 bases). Germline CDR1 is SNHLY and CDR2 is FYNNEI. Deletions cut 5 bases from V and 7 bases from J, with 15 bases between. The CDR3 totals 13 residues. The CDR3 loop reads CASSQLAQGEQYF. The CDR3 DNA reads TGTGCCAGCAGTCAACTAGCGCAGGGGGAGCAGTACTTC. The whole variable domain, filled in from reference TRBV2 and TRBJ2-7, reads EPEVTQTPSHQVTQMGQEVILRCVPISNHLYFYWYRQILGQKVEFLVSFYNNEISEKSEIFDDQFSVERPDGSNFTLKIRSTKLEDSAMYFCASSQLAQGEQYFGPGTRLTVT.

This rearrangement joins TRBV5-1 to TRBJ2-2; perhaps TRBD2 as D (6 bases). This CDR3 region has 14 residues. Germline CDR1 and CDR2: SGHRS and YFSETQ. With 4 bases removed from V and 5 bases from J, the gap between germline ends came to 12 bases. This chain's CDR3 is CASSPGTSTGELFF. Written as DNA, the CDR3 is TGCGCCAGCAGCCCCGGGACTTCTACCGGGGAGCTGTTTTTT.

The V call is TRBV7-9, the J call TRBJ1-2; 7 bases are shared with TRBD1. V shed 1 base and J 8 bases; nucleotides not matched to a gene: 1. This CDR3 comprises 12 residues. Per germline, CDR1 SEHNR and CDR2 FQNEAQ (reference sequence). The CDR3 DNA is TGTGCCAGCAGCTTAGGAGGGGGCGGCTACACCTTC. Translation: CASSLGGGGYTF.

V and J are TRBV10-3 and TRBJ1-2; D gene uncertain. The CDR3 extends over 12 amino acids. The germline V gene has CDR1 ENHRY and CDR2 SYGVKD. Trimming left V 3 bases short and J 6 bases short, with 8 bases between. CDR3 sequence reads: CAISDLGNGYTF. DNA of the CDR3: TGTGCCATCAGTGATTTGGGCAATGGCTACACCTTC.

The chain couples TRBV9 to TRBJ1-1; tentative D call: TRBD1 (5 bases). Germline CDR1 SGDLS, CDR2 YYNGEE. Trimming removed 3 bases at V and 7 bases at J, with 13 bases between. The CDR3 runs 13 residues. Here the CDR3 reads CASSATGSREAFF. As DNA, the CDR3 is TGTGCCAGCAGCGCTACAGGTAGCCGTGAAGCTTTCTTT.

As for this clone: One end of the junction varies from germline; a read error may be responsible. This chain links TRBV19 with TRBJ2-1, with 7 bases matching TRBD2. Germline lookup yields CDR1 LNHDA and CDR2 SQIVND (reference sequence). The CDR3 covers 12 residues. Here the CDR3 reads CGSGRGNNEQFF. In nucleotides, the CDR3 is TGTGGCAGTGGGCGGGGGAACAATGAGCAGTTCTTC.

The rearrangement uses TRBV6-5 and TRBJ2-3; 10 bases fit TRBD1. V lost 8 bases and J lost 6; bases outside the gene matches: 2. Germline V gene sequence: CDR1 MNHEY, CDR2 SVGAGI. CDR3 length: 12 amino acids. The CDR3 sequence is CASDRGLDTQYF. In DNA form, the CDR3 reads TGTGCCAGCGACAGGGGGCTGGATACGCAGTATTTT.

The chain joins TRBV28 to TRBJ2-7, with D possibly TRBD1 on 6 matching bases. Trimming left V 6 bases short and J 2 bases short, with 17 bases between. Germline V gene data show CDR1 as MDHEN and CDR2 as SYDVKM. The CDR3 is made up of 15 amino acids. The CDR3 spells CASSPRGQPPYEQYF. The DNA of the CDR3 is TGTGCCAGCAGCCCCCGCGGACAGCCCCCCTACGAGCAGTACTTC.

V and J are TRBV6-6 and TRBJ1-2; TRBD1 aligns across 12 bases. Germline CDR1 and CDR2: MNHNY and SVGAGI (reference sequence). The CDR3 sequence is 15 residues long. The J segment lost 4 bases and the V segment lost 5 bases, leaving 5 bases of the junction unmatched. The CDR3 coding sequence is TGTGCCAGCAGTAGGGACAGGGGGCAAGGCTATGGCTACACCTTC. It encodes CASSRDRGQGYGYTF.

V gene TRBV6-6 combines with J gene TRBJ1-2, with TRBD1 identical over 7 bases. Germline V gene lookup returns CDR1 MNHNY and CDR2 SVGAGI (reference sequence). Trimming at V came to 7 bases and at J to 4 bases, leaving 3 bases not matched to a gene. The CDR3 spans 12 residues. CDR3 bases: TGTGCCAGCATAGGGACAGCCTATGGCTACACCTTC. Protein sequence: CASIGTAYGYTF.

The chain has TRBV15 and TRBJ2-1, with 8 nucleotides matching TRBD2. This CDR3 is built from 14 residues. J lost 7 bases, V lost 2 bases, and 4 bases had no gene match. The germline V gene has CDR1 LNHNV and CDR2 YYDKDF (reference sequence). This CDR3 is CATSRRGGGNEQFF. The CDR3 DNA sequence: TGTGCCACCAGCAGACGGGGGGGCGGAAATGAGCAGTTCTTC.